This paragraph covers one T cell receptor beta chain sequence. The sample comes from a study of blood T cells in healthy people across ages. There were healthy Caucasian individuals from Russia, aged about 6 to 90, serving as donors. The sample, roughly 9.5 milliliters of peripheral blood, was drawn from each donor. Each sample yielded at least 6 million isolated PBMCs. The second PCR ran roughly 7 to 11 cycles with a sample-barcoded 5' primer and J-beta primers. Every molecule of cDNA carried a tag from a template-switch adaptor with 12 random nucleotides. In TCRdb, the 5' RACE reads were re-called with MiXCR into one record per CDR3 protein. Of around 800,000 distinct CDR3 sequences listed, around 45% were seen once; the top ten hold around 18%. The TCR originated in a man at least 80 years old in good health. Material for sequencing was blood.

CDR3 amino acids: CASIPGTSGGHEQFF. CDR3 DNA sequence: TGCGCCAGCATCCCGGGGACTAGCGGGGGCCATGAGCAGTTCTTC. The J gene is TRBJ2-1, the V gene TRBV5-1, with TRBD2 matching over 14 bases. Per the germline V gene, CDR1 is SGHRS and CDR2 is YFSETQ. This CDR3 is 15 amino acids long. V shed 6 bases and J 8 bases; nucleotides not matched to a gene: 7.